This T cell receptor beta chain was captured by sequencing in a study of blood T cells in healthy people across ages. Alongside a J-beta primer mix, a sample-barcoded 5' primer served in a second PCR lasting 7 to 11 cycles. MiXCR, applied by TCRdb to the 5' RACE reads, yields one record per CDR3 protein. This repertoire shows under 800,000 distinct CDR3 sequences, 40% to 45% found once; its top ten account for 20% to 25%. Donors were systemically healthy Caucasian individuals from Russia aged about 6 to 90 years. The CDR3 spans 15 residues. The germline CDR1 and CDR2 sequences are WNHNN and SYGVQD (reference sequence). Trimming shortened V by 5 bases and J by 0 bases, and 12 bases separated the two germline ends.

The rearrangement uses TRBV10-1 and TRBJ2-3; D gene ambiguous. This clonotype originated in a woman aged 60-70 years in good health. The sequencing sample was made of blood. CDR3 nucleotides: TGCGCCAGCAGTAAAAGTTCAACTAGCACAGATACGCAGTATTTT. It codes for CASSKSSTSTDTQYF.